Each of the 24 T cell receptor beta chains below was sequenced from the same sample in a study of blood T cell repertoires in COVID-19. Profiling relied on immunoSEQ multiplex PCR, and the TCRdb table lists in-frame clones only, not all of them. The profile shows some 300,000 clones, 85% to 90% of them singletons. The sample comprised PBMCs or T cells enriched from blood (not recorded which). The source of these receptors is a man aged 25 to 45 who had recovered from COVID-19.

This clone was seen a few times. The sample has other DNA sequences that encode this CDR3 too. The chain joins TRBV5-1 to TRBJ1-2; 9 bases fit TRBD1. The germline CDR1 and CDR2 sequences are SGHRS and YFSETQ. V lost 0 bases to trimming and J lost 6 bases; unmatched junction nucleotides: 0. The CDR3 is 13 amino acids. As DNA, the CDR3 is TGCGCCAGCAGCTTGGGACAGGGGGATGGCTACACCTTC. Protein product: CASSLGQGDGYTF.

V usage is TRBV24-1 and J usage is TRBJ2-1, with 12 bases matching TRBD2. The CDR3 extends over 16 amino acids. Germline V lookup: CDR1 KGHDR, CDR2 SFDVKD. Trimming at V came to 4 bases and at J to 6 bases, leaving 6 bases not matched to a gene. CDR3 sequence: CATSDRLAGDSNEQFF. The DNA of the CDR3 is TGTGCCACCAGTGACCGACTAGCGGGAGATAGCAATGAGCAGTTCTTC.

This clone was detected only once. This rearrangement joins TRBV3-1 (or the pseudogene TRBV3-2) to TRBJ1-1; maybe TRBD1 (5 bases). This CDR3 is 15 amino acids long. Trimming pared 0 bases from V and 10 bases from J, leaving 18 bases between. The V gene's germline CDR1 is LGHDT and CDR2 YNNKEL (reference sequence). The CDR3 loop is CASSQDQLGGMAAFF. CDR3 nucleotide sequence: TGTGCCAGCAGCCAAGATCAGCTCGGGGGGATGGCAGCTTTCTTT.

The chain has TRBV2 and TRBJ2-7; a possible D gene is TRBD2 (5 bases). The V end was cut by 8 bases, the J end by 2 bases, with 16 bases between. The CDR3 has 14 amino acids. The germline V gene encodes CDR1 SNHLY and CDR2 FYNNEI. The CDR3 here is CASFPPDSAYEQYF. The DNA for the CDR3 is TGTGCCAGCTTTCCTCCGGATAGCGCCTACGAGCAGTACTTC. The full variable domain, with the rest looked up from reference TRBV2 and TRBJ2-7, is EPEVTQTPSHQVTQMGQEVILRCVPISNHLYFYWYRQILGQKVEFLVSFYNNEISEKSEIFDDQFSVERPDGSNFTLKIRSTKLEDSAMYFCASFPPDSAYEQYFGPGTRLTVT.

The J gene is TRBJ1-3, the V gene TRBV2; D is perhaps TRBD1 (6 bases). This CDR3 contains 14 residues. Per germline, CDR1 SNHLY and CDR2 FYNNEI. The germline V and J ends were trimmed by 5 bases and 0 bases, with 8 bases remaining between them. The DNA of the CDR3 is TGTGCCAGCAGTCAGGACAGCTCTGGAAACACCATATATTTT. Translation: CASSQDSSGNTIYF.

V usage is TRBV5-1 and J usage is TRBJ2-1; D is ambiguous. CDR1 is SGHRS, CDR2 YFSETQ, per germline. The CDR3 consists of 15 residues. Trimming removed 0 bases at V and 0 bases at J, with 7 bases between. The CDR3 sequence: CASSLAPNSYNEQFF. DNA for the CDR3: TGCGCCAGCAGCTTGGCCCCCAACTCCTACAATGAGCAGTTCTTC.

V usage is TRBV7-2 and J usage is TRBJ2-1, with D unclear. CDR3 size: 16 residues. Germline V gene lookup returns CDR1 SGHTA and CDR2 FQGNSA. Trimming pared 4 bases from V and 0 bases from J, leaving 13 bases between. CDR3 bases: TGTGCCAGCAGCTCCAGAGCGCCGAGCTCCTACAATGAGCAGTTCTTC. It codes for CASSSRAPSSYNEQFF.

This clone was found a few times. The rearrangement links TRBV10-3 to TRBJ2-1; tentative D call: TRBD2 (6 bases). This CDR3 spans 13 amino acids. Germline CDR1 reads ENHRY; CDR2 reads SYGVKD. Trimming cost V 6 bases and J 6 bases, with 12 bases left between them. The CDR3: CAIRFNSGNEQFF. CDR3 in DNA: TGTGCCATCAGATTCAATAGCGGCAATGAGCAGTTCTTC.

This rearrangement joins TRBV18 to TRBJ2-1; maybe TRBD2 (6 bases). Germline V gene lookup returns CDR1 KGHSH and CDR2 LQKENI. The CDR3 totals 14 residues. V lost 0 bases and J 7 bases, leaving 10 bases between the germline ends. This CDR3 is CASSPPGGSNEQFF. The CDR3 region has the DNA TGTGCCAGCTCACCACCCGGAGGGTCTAATGAGCAGTTCTTC.

The genes are TRBV28 and TRBJ2-6; TRBD2 might be the D (5 bases). Germline CDR1 is MDHEN and CDR2 is SYDVKM. The V end was cut by 3 bases, the J end by 0 bases, with 9 bases between. The CDR3 covers 16 residues. The CDR3: CASSLVGLSGANVLTF. CDR3 nucleotide sequence: TGTGCCAGCAGTTTGGTCGGACTCTCTGGGGCCAACGTCCTGACTTTC.

The V call is TRBV14, the J call TRBJ2-7, with 13 nucleotides matching TRBD2. Per germline, CDR1 SGHDN and CDR2 FVKESK. The CDR3 has 18 residues. V shed 5 bases and J 0 bases; nucleotides not matched to a gene: 10. DNA of the CDR3: TGTGCCAGCAGCGGAAAGATTGGGACTAGCGGGAACTCCTACGAGCAGTACTTC. Its protein is CASSGKIGTSGNSYEQYF. Full variable domain (outside the CDR3, taken from reference TRBV14 and TRBJ2-7): EAGVTQFPSHSVIEKGQTVTLRCDPISGHDNLYWYRRVMGKEIKFLLHFVKESKQDESGMPNNRFLAERTGGTYSTLKVQPAELEDSGVYFCASSGKIGTSGNSYEQYFGPGTRLTVT.

The chain uses TRBV18 and TRBJ1-3; D unresolved. Germline assignment: CDR1 KGHSH and CDR2 LQKENI. The CDR3 runs to 16 residues. V was pared by 1 base and J by 1 base, with 11 bases between. CDR3 protein: CASSPLGSASGNTIYF. As DNA, the CDR3 is TGTGCCAGCTCACCACTGGGCTCAGCTTCTGGAAACACCATATATTTT. The complete variable domain, with remaining parts taken from reference TRBV18 and TRBJ1-3, reads NAGVMQNPRHLVRRRGQEARLRCSPMKGHSHVYWYRQLPEEGLKFMVYLQKENIIDESGMPKERFSAEFPKEGPSILRIQQVVRGDSAAYFCASSPLGSASGNTIYFGEGSWLTVV.

In its sample, this clone was seen a few times. The chain carries TRBV28 and TRBJ1-5, with a weak D call TRBD1 (6 bases). Looked up from germline, CDR1 is MDHEN and CDR2 is SYDVKM. Trimming removed 5 bases from V and 3 bases from J, with 11 bases in between. This CDR3 has 14 residues. DNA of the CDR3: TGTGCCAGCAGTAGCCCAGGGGACAATCAGCCCCAGCATTTT. Translation: CASSSPGDNQPQHF.

This chain links TRBV11-3 with TRBJ2-7; the D is unclear. The CDR3 loop spans 13 amino acids. Germline CDR1 SGHNT, CDR2 YENEEA. V was shortened by 7 bases and J by 4 bases, with 14 bases between the two germline ends. The CDR3 spells CASTQASGYEQYF. In nucleotides, the CDR3 is TGTGCCAGCACCCAAGCTTCGGGTTACGAGCAGTACTTC.

This clone has just a few counts. The chain couples TRBV4-1 to TRBJ2-1; D unclear. The CDR3 consists of 11 residues. The V end lost 1 base, the J end lost 11 bases, and 6 bases lay between the germline ends. Germline V CDR1 and CDR2: MGHRA, YSYEKL. The CDR3 region is CASSQAFQQFF. The CDR3 DNA sequence: TGCGCCAGCAGCCAAGCCTTTCAGCAGTTCTTC.

This rearrangement joins TRBV12-3 or TRBV12-4 to TRBJ2-5, with TRBD2 identical over 9 bases. The CDR3 totals 13 residues. V lost 10 bases to trimming and J lost 5 bases; unmatched junction nucleotides: 8. The DNA for the CDR3 is TGTGCCACCCAGCGGCGGGAGGGGGAGACCCAGTACTTC. Protein: CATQRREGETQYF.

This chain joins TRBV2 and TRBJ1-6, with D unclear. The CDR3 has 12 amino acids. V was cut by 6 bases and J by 9 bases, with 9 bases left in between. Per germline, CDR1 SNHLY and CDR2 FYNNEI. The CDR3 is CASRGRTSPLHF. CDR3 coding DNA: TGTGCCAGCAGGGGCAGAACTTCACCCCTCCACTTT.

V is TRBV3-1 (or the pseudogene TRBV3-2) and J is TRBJ2-7, with 12 bases that match TRBD2. J gave up 6 bases and V 3 bases, and 6 bases lay outside the gene matches. The CDR3 is 15 residues long. Germline assignment: CDR1 LGHDT and CDR2 YNNKEL (reference sequence). In nucleotides, the CDR3 is TGTGCCAGCAGCCACCTTCCGGGACTAGCGGGCGAGCAGTACTTC. Translating gives CASSHLPGLAGEQYF.

This chain joins TRBV18 and TRBJ1-1, with D possibly being TRBD1 (5 bases). Germline V gene sequence: CDR1 KGHSH, CDR2 LQKENI. The length of the CDR3 is 16 residues. Trimming took 2 bases from V and 1 from J, leaving 14 bases between them. This CDR3 reads CASSPVFMTENTEAFF. DNA for the CDR3: TGTGCCAGCTCACCAGTCTTTATGACAGAGAACACTGAAGCTTTCTTT.

J is TRBJ1-2 and V is TRBV11-3; a weak D match, TRBD1 (6 bases). Trimming shortened V by 4 bases and J by 1 base, and 16 bases separated the two germline ends. CDR3 length: 16 residues. From germline, CDR1 is SGHNT and CDR2 YENEEA. CDR3 nucleotide sequence: TGTGCCAGCAGCTCGACGCACCCAGGGGATAACTATGGCTACACCTTC. It translates to CASSSTHPGDNYGYTF. The full variable domain, completed using reference TRBV11-3 and TRBJ1-2, is EAGVVQSPRYKIIEKKQPVAFWCNPISGHNTLYWYLQNLGQGPELLIRYENEEAVDDSQLPKDRFSAERLKGVDSTLKIQPAELGDSAVYLCASSSTHPGDNYGYTFGSGTRLTVV.

V gene TRBV30 combines with J gene TRBJ1-4; the D is unclear. CDR1 and CDR2 from the germline V gene are GTSNPN and SVGIG (reference sequence). The CDR3 length is 12 residues. V lost 6 bases to trimming and J lost 3 bases, with 8 bases between them. In DNA form, the CDR3 reads TGTGCCTGCAGAACACCTAATGAAAAACTGTTTTTT. This translates into CACRTPNEKLFF.

The chain has TRBV6-1 and TRBJ2-7; D uncertain. CDR1 is MNHNS and CDR2 is SASEGT in the germline V gene. CDR3 length: 14 residues. V gave up 1 base and J gave up 3 bases, with 10 bases separating them. The CDR3 region is CASSEDPRIYEQYF. The CDR3 DNA follows: TGTGCCAGCAGTGAAGATCCGCGTATCTACGAGCAGTACTTC.

V usage is TRBV5-1 and J usage is TRBJ1-6; a possible D gene is TRBD1 (6 bases). Trimming cost V 1 base and J 5 bases, with 13 bases left between them. Germline V gene lookup returns CDR1 SGHRS and CDR2 YFSETQ. The CDR3 is 16 residues long. The chain's CDR3 is CASSLQGSVNNSPLHF. CDR3 in DNA: TGCGCCAGCAGCTTGCAGGGGTCAGTCAATAATTCACCCCTCCACTTT.

The rearrangement joins TRBV5-6 to TRBJ2-1, with D unclear. Trimming shortened V by 1 base and J by 9 bases, and 8 bases separated the two germline ends. Germline CDR1 is SGHDT and CDR2 is YYEEEE. This CDR3 comprises 12 residues. Here the CDR3 DNA reads TGTGCCAGCAGCTTGTTTCGCGGTGAGCAGTTCTTC. It is translated as CASSLFRGEQFF.